This TCR beta chain was captured by sequencing in a study of blood T cell repertoires in COVID-19. Study-wide context: The United States, Italy and Spain provided the acute and convalescent COVID-19 samples.

This CDR3 region has 12 residues. Germline CDR1 is SNHLY and CDR2 is FYNNEI. V lost 8 bases and J lost 4, with 12 bases in between. In the authors' workflow: Estimation of nucleated cell counts relied on the amplification of reference gene primers. Repertoires were generated with immunoSEQ multiplex PCR, while TCRdb's copy carries only in-frame clones and drops some. V, J and clone size were drawn from that table, and D and trimming were deduced from the DNA. This sample has around 130,000 clones; 77% occur once, and the top ten carry over 6.5%. The chain employs TRBV2 and TRBJ2-7; D unresolved. Input material: peripheral blood. This sequence originates from a human donor in a cohort sampled during active COVID-19. CDR3 DNA sequence: TGTGCCAGCGCAGTATTCAGGTACGAGCAGTACTTC. Translated: CASAVFRYEQYF.